The rows below give T cell receptor beta chains drawn from one sample of a study of shared clonotypes between healthy human individuals. Assay: immunoSEQ multiplex PCR; the TCRdb copy retains only in-frame clones and omits some. The sample records fewer than 3 million clones, 92% being singletons. Sample: naive CD4+ T cells from PBMCs. The receptors derive from a man younger than 35 in good health. Some clones in this sample may be carry-over from other donors' samples. Both conserved end residues are part of each CDR3. The D gene is left open where the match is weak. Part of the rows lack a size; the others show once, few, many or a class for expanded clones.

>15|TRBD2|TRBJ2-7|TRBV6-1|.
TGTGCCAGCAGTGAAGGACTAGCGGGGAGCTACGAGCAGTACTTC
CASSEGLAGSYEQYF
>16|.|TRBJ2-3|TRBV10-3|.
TGTGCCATCAGTGAGTCGATAACTAGGACCACAGATACGCAGTATTTT
CAISESITRTTDTQYF
>20|TRBD2|TRBJ2-1|TRBV5-1|once
TGCGCCAGCAGCTTGGTGGGGACTAGCGGGAGGGAGAGCTCCTACAATGAGCAGTTCTTC
CASSLVGTSGRESSYNEQFF
>15|TRBD2|TRBJ2-3|TRBV7-3|.
TGTGCCAGCAGCAGGACCGGGACTAGCGCAGATACGCAGTATTTT
CASSRTGTSADTQYF
>16|.|TRBJ1-2|TRBV7-9|once
TGTGCCAGCAGCTCAAAGGGGGTTAGCGGGTCGGATGGCTACACCTTC
CASSSKGVSGSDGYTF
>13|.|TRBJ1-2|TRBV9|.
TGTGCCAGCAGCGTACGTCAGAACTATGGCTACACCTTC
CASSVRQNYGYTF
>15|.|TRBJ2-3|TRBV10-1|.
TGCGCCAGCAGTAATTTCCAGGGGTGGACAGATACGCAGTATTTT
CASSNFQGWTDTQYF
>14|.|TRBJ1-2|TRBV6-5|.
TGTGCCAGCAGTTACTCTGCAGTTAACTATGGCTACACCTTC
CASSYSAVNYGYTF
>18|TRBD2|TRBJ2-1|TRBV27|once
TGTGCCAGCAGCTTGGGACTAGCGGGAGGCCTCGCCATCAATGAGCAGTTCTTC
CASSLGLAGGLAINEQFF
>16|TRBD2|TRBJ2-5|TRBV7-3|.
TGTGCCAGCAGCTTAAGTGGGACTAGCGGACAAGAGACCCAGTACTTC
CASSLSGTSGQETQYF
>14|.|TRBJ2-1|TRBV19|.
TGTGCCAGTAGCCGACTAGTGGGTATGGATGAGCAGTTCTTC
CASSRLVGMDEQFF
>13|.|TRBJ1-3|TRBV7-2|.
TGTGCCAGCGCGGGGGGACTTGGAAACACCATATATTTT
CASAGGLGNTIYF
>13|.|TRBJ2-2|TRBV5-6|.
TGTGCCAGCAGCAGACAGGTGACCGGGGAGCTGTTTTTT
CASSRQVTGELFF
>15|TRBD1|TRBJ1-1|TRBV29-1|.
TGCAGCGCCTACAGGGGGCGAGGCGAGAACACTGAAGCTTTCTTT
CSAYRGRGENTEAFF
>16|TRBD2|TRBJ2-3|TRBV5-1|.
TGCGCCAGCAGCTCAACTAGCGGGGCTAGCACAGATACGCAGTATTTT
CASSSTSGASTDTQYF
>15|.|TRBJ1-4|TRBV7-8|.
TGTGCCAGCAGCGCCGGGGGAGGACCGGGTGAAAAACTGTTTTTT
CASSAGGGPGEKLFF
>13|.|TRBJ2-5|TRBV5-5|.
TGTGCCAGCAGCAGGGACGGTCAAGAGACCCAGTACTTC
CASSRDGQETQYF
>15|TRBD2|TRBJ2-7|TRBV5-1|.
TGCGCCAGCAGCCCTGGGACTAGCGGGCCCTACGAGCAGTACTTC
CASSPGTSGPYEQYF
>13|TRBD2|TRBJ2-5|TRBV30|.
TGTGCCTGGAGTGTTGGGAGCGGGAGTGAGCAGTACTTC
CAWSVGSGSEQYF
>16|TRBD1|TRBJ2-2|TRBV6-4|.
TGTGCCAGCAGGCAACAGGGGAGCCTAAACACCGGGGAGCTGTTTTTT
CASRQQGSLNTGELFF
>14|.|TRBJ1-2|TRBV28|.
TGTGCCAGCAGTTTGAGGGACGGCGCTAATGGCTACACCTTC
CASSLRDGANGYTF
>18|TRBD2|TRBJ2-2|TRBV7-9|.
TGTGCCAGCAGCTTGCGGACTAGCGGGAATACGAGGACCGGGGAGCTGTTTTTT
CASSLRTSGNTRTGELFF
>16|TRBD1|TRBJ1-4|TRBV5-1|.
TGCGCCAGCAGCTTGTGGGGACAGGGGACTAATGAAAAACTGTTTTTT
CASSLWGQGTNEKLFF
>17|.|TRBJ2-3|TRBV27|.
TGTGCCAGCAGCCCCCGGCCCCCAAACTCTCCTCCAGATACGCAGTATTTT
CASSPRPPNSPPDTQYF
>14|.|TRBJ1-4|TRBV19|.
TGTGCCAGTAGTCCACGGACGCCCAATGAAAAACTGTTTTTT
CASSPRTPNEKLFF
>14|.|TRBJ1-1|TRBV7-9|.
TGTGCCAGCAGCTCAGACACAGGGACCACTGAAGCTTTCTTT
CASSSDTGTTEAFF
>14|TRBD1|TRBJ2-5|TRBV5-1|.
TGCGCCAGCAGCACAGACAGGGGGATGGAGACCCAGTACTTC
CASSTDRGMETQYF
>14|.|TRBJ2-5|TRBV2|.
TGTGCCAGCAGTGACGGATTGGGGGGAGAGACCCAGTACTTC
CASSDGLGGETQYF
>17|.|TRBJ1-1|TRBV5-1|once
TGCGCCAGCAGCTTCCTCCGGGACGGATACTCGAACACTGAAGCTTTCTTT
CASSFLRDGYSNTEAFF
>13|.|TRBJ2-3|TRBV19|.
TGTGCCAGTAGTACCCTTTACACAGATACGCAGTATTTT
CASSTLYTDTQYF
>15|TRBD2|TRBJ2-5|TRBV11-2|.
TGTGCCAGCAGCTGGACTAGCGGGAGGTATGAGACCCAGTACTTC
CASSWTSGRYETQYF
>16|TRBD2|TRBJ2-1|TRBV5-1|.
TGCGCCAGCAGCTTGGGACTAGCGGGAGGTGGGGATGAGCAGTTCTTC
CASSLGLAGGGDEQFF
>12|.|TRBJ2-7|TRBV10-3|.
TGTGCCATCAGGGCCGGCTCCTACGAGCAGTACTTC
CAIRAGSYEQYF
>16|.|TRBJ2-7|TRBV27|.
TGTGCCAGCACCTCCCGACCCGAAATAACCCGGCGCGAGCAGTACTTC
CASTSRPEITRREQYF
>14|TRBD1|TRBJ1-6|TRBV6-1|.
TGTGCCAGCAGCTTACAGGGGATTGGGTCACCCCTCCACTTT
CASSLQGIGSPLHF
>15|TRBD2|TRBJ2-3|TRBV18|.
TGTGCCAGCTCACCGACTAGCGGGACGACAGATACGCAGTATTTT
CASSPTSGTTDTQYF
>14|.|TRBJ2-2|TRBV9|.
TGTGCCAGCAGCATCCCTCGGGACACCGGGGAGCTGTTTTTT
CASSIPRDTGELFF
>19|TRBD2|TRBJ2-4|TRBV28|.
TGTGCCAGCAGCAAAGATGGACTAGCGGTCCAGATAGCCAAAAACATTCAGTACTTC
CASSKDGLAVQIAKNIQYF
>17|TRBD1|TRBJ2-1|TRBV19|.
TGTGCCAGCGGGGGACAGGGGGCTCGGTTTAAGCGTCAGGAGCAGTTCTTC
CASGGQGARFKRQEQFF
>16|TRBD2|TRBJ2-1|TRBV5-4|.
TGTGCCAGCAGCACGATGGAAGCGGGACCCGGGGGTGAGCAGTTCTTC
CASSTMEAGPGGEQFF
>15|TRBD1|TRBJ1-2|TRBV5-4|.
TGTGCCAGCAGCCTTCGACAGGGCTCTAACTATGGCTACACCTTC
CASSLRQGSNYGYTF
>14|.|TRBJ1-1|TRBV28|.
TGTGCCAGCAGTCCACCGGGGCGAGTAACTGAAGCTTTCTTT
CASSPPGRVTEAFF
>14|TRBD1|TRBJ1-5|TRBV18|.
TGTGCCAGCTCACCAAACAGGGGGAATCAGCCCCAGCATTTT
CASSPNRGNQPQHF
>18|TRBD1|TRBJ1-2|TRBV5-4|once
TGTGCCAGCAGCCTGGGGGCAGGGGGAGGCCCTTTCATCTATGGCTACACCTTC
CASSLGAGGGPFIYGYTF
>15|.|TRBJ2-1|TRBV28|.
TGTGCCAGCTCTGGACCAAGAAGGGGTAGTTATGAGCAGTTCTTC
CASSGPRRGSYEQFF
>15|.|TRBJ1-5|TRBV28|once
TGTGCCAGCGGAAGTGCCGCCGGGCCCAATCAGCCCCAGCATTTT
CASGSAAGPNQPQHF
>16|.|TRBJ1-3|TRBV28|.
TGTGCCAGCAGTTATCTAGGAGTATCACTTGGAGACACCATATATTTT
CASSYLGVSLGDTIYF
>13|TRBD1|TRBJ1-1|TRBV29-1|few
TGCAGCGTTGACAGGGGGCGGTTCTCTGAAGCTTTCTTT
CSVDRGRFSEAFF
>13|.|TRBJ2-7|TRBV9|once
TGTGCCAGCAGCGTAGGCAGGGTCAGCGAGCAGTACTTC
CASSVGRVSEQYF
>12|.|TRBJ1-1|TRBV30|.
TGTGCCAGACGTGACGGTATTGCTGAAGCTTTCTTT
CARRDGIAEAFF
>14|.|TRBJ1-5|TRBV30|.
TGTGCCTGGAGTGATGTACAAATCAATCAGCCCCAGCATTTT
CAWSDVQINQPQHF
>14|.|TRBJ1-2|TRBV28|once
TGTGCCAGCAGTTATGTCAGGGCCAACTATGGCTACACCTTC
CASSYVRANYGYTF